The 7 T cell receptor beta chains below were found in one sample sequenced in a study of shared clonotypes between healthy human individuals. The method was immunoSEQ multiplex PCR; TCRdb's version includes in-frame clones alone and lacks a portion of them. The data hold 2 million to 2.5 million clones, with 93% observed a single time. The sequenced sample consisted of naive CD4+ T cells from PBMCs. Noted subset: CD45RA+ positively selected. The receptor set was obtained from a man aged 18 to 30 in good health. Some clones in this sample may be carry-over from other donors' samples.

V and J are TRBV15 and TRBJ2-1; D is possibly TRBD1 (6 bases). Germline CDR1 LNHNV, CDR2 YYDKDF (reference sequence). This CDR3 spans 14 amino acids. V dropped 2 bases and J dropped 9 bases, with 14 bases sitting between them. The CDR3 is CATSRQQGRGEQFF. The CDR3 bases are TGTGCCACCAGCAGACAACAGGGTCGAGGTGAGCAGTTCTTC.

The rearrangement links TRBV6-5 to TRBJ1-3; D is unresolved. The length of the CDR3 is 14 residues. The germline CDR1 and CDR2 sequences are MNHEY and SVGAGI. V was pared by 5 bases and J by 0 bases, with 8 bases between. DNA of the CDR3: TGTGCCAGCAGTGGACTGGGCTCTGGAAACACCATATATTTT. Protein sequence: CASSGLGSGNTIYF.

The chain has TRBV7-9 and TRBJ2-5, with D perhaps being TRBD1 or TRBD2 (5 bases each). The germline gives CDR1 SEHNR, CDR2 FQNEAQ (reference sequence). The CDR3 contains 14 residues. V shed 5 bases and J shed 2 bases, with 12 bases lying between them. The CDR3 sequence: CASSAGTAQETQYF. CDR3 nucleotides: TGTGCCAGCAGCGCTGGGACGGCGCAAGAGACCCAGTACTTC.

The gene calls are TRBV7-3 and TRBJ2-1, with D perhaps given as TRBD1 or TRBD2 (5 bases each). The CDR3 extends over 15 amino acids. Germline CDR1 SGHTA, CDR2 FQGTGA. V dropped 2 bases and J dropped 4 bases, with 12 bases sitting between them. CDR3 DNA: TGTGCCAGCAGCTTAGGGACGGTCGAATACAATGAGCAGTTCTTC. Its protein product is CASSLGTVEYNEQFF.

The genes are TRBV7-3 and TRBJ2-5, with D unclear. The V end was cut by 1 base, the J end by 5 bases, with 8 bases between. The CDR3 consists of 13 residues. CDR1 is SGHTA and CDR2 is FQGTGA in the germline V gene. CDR3 sequence (DNA): TGTGCCAGCAGCTTAAATTGGGTTGAGACCCAGTACTTC. It codes for CASSLNWVETQYF.

The chain couples TRBV19 to TRBJ2-1; the D call may be TRBD1 or TRBD2 (5 bases each). Trimming took 8 bases from V and 5 from J, leaving 16 bases between them. The germline CDR1 and CDR2 sequences are LNHDA and SQIVND (reference sequence). CDR3 size: 14 residues. CDR3 coding DNA: TGTGCCAGTCGTGCGAGGGGCGAACACAATGAGCAGTTCTTC. This gives the protein CASRARGEHNEQFF.

CDR3 bases: TGTGCCAGCAGTTACTCTAGCGGGTACTACAATGAGCAGTTCTTC. Translating gives CASSYSSGYYNEQFF. The V and J genes are TRBV6-5 and TRBJ2-1; 7 nucleotides align to TRBD2. The V and J ends lost 0 bases and 3 bases, in that order; junction bases with no gene match: 2. The CDR3 length is 15 residues. The germline CDR1 and CDR2 sequences are MNHEY and SVGAGI.